The table lists the clone carrying this T cell receptor (beta chain) with a few counts. With a J-beta primer mix and a sample-barcoded 5' primer, a second PCR ran roughly 6 to 12 cycles. One entry per CDR3 protein results from TCRdb running MiXCR on the 5' RACE reads. The table includes about 1.4 million distinct CDR3 sequences, approximately 59% detected once. This entry belongs to a study of blood T cells in healthy people across ages. Germline V gene data show CDR1 as SGHAT and CDR2 as FQNNGV. The ends lost 5 bases at V and 1 base at J; junction bases unmatched: 5. The CDR3 has 15 residues. The chain has TRBV11-2 and TRBJ2-4, with 7 bases fitting TRBD1. Sample: blood. This receptor was obtained from a man aged 18 to 29 in good health. For the CDR3, the DNA is TGTGCCAGCAGCCCCGGGACAGCGGCCAAAAACATTCAGTACTTC. Its translation is CASSPGTAAKNIQYF. The full variable domain, rest sourced from reference TRBV11-2 and TRBJ2-4, is EAGVAQSPRYKIIEKRQSVAFWCNPISGHATLYWYQQILGQGPKLLIQFQNNGVVDDSQLPKDRFSAERLKGVDSTLKIQPAKLEDSAVYLCASSPGTAAKNIQYFGAGTRLSVL.